This T cell receptor beta chain stems from a study of OX40 agonist ivuxolimab in advanced cancers. In the study overall: Of the participants, 35% to 50% had some prior anti-PD-1, anti-PD-L1 or anti-CTLA-4 therapy, which was allowed. A partial response was reached by three patients: one with hepatocellular carcinoma and two with cutaneous melanoma.

General study points: At 0.1 to 3.0 mg/kg and by week 6, CD4+ and CD8+ T cells in the blood had expanded clonally. The expanded peripheral T cells' antigen specificity was not determined.

The method was immunoSEQ multiplex PCR; TCRdb's version includes in-frame clones alone and lacks a portion of them. Here the sample spans roughly 71,000 clones, around 73% being singletons. Note on this clone: Its antigen is still unknown.

This CDR3 has 13 residues. Germline CDR1 and CDR2: GTSNPN and SVGIG (reference sequence). The junction had 3 bases not matched to a gene; V was cut back by 2 bases and J by 7 bases. The TCR sequence derives from an adult with an advanced solid tumor such as melanoma, head and neck, liver or kidney cancer. The chain combines TRBV30 with TRBJ1-5; 9 nucleotides line up with TRBD1. The sample was CD4+ or CD8+ T cells sorted from blood, taken in a trial of the OX40 agonist ivuxolimab. This CDR3 is CAWSRDRDQPQHF. CDR3 nucleotides: TGTGCCTGGAGTCGGGACAGGGACCAGCCCCAGCATTTT.